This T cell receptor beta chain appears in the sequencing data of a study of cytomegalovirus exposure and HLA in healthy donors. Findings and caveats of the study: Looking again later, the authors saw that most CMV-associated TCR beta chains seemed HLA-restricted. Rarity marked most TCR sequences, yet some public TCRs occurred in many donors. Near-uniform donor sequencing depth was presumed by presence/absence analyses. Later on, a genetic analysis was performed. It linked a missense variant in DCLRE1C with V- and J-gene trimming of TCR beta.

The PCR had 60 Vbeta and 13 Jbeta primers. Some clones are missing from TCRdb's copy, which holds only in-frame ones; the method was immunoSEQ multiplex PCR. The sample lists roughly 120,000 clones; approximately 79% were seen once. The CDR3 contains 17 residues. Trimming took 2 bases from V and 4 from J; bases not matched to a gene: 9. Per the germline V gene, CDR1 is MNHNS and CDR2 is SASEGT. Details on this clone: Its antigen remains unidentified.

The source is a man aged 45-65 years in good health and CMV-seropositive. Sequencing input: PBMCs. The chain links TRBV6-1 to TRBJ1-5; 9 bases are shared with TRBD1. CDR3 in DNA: TGTGCCAGCAGTGAAAATTGGGGGACAGGGAGAAATCAGCCCCAGCATTTT. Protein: CASSENWGTGRNQPQHF.